The T cell receptor (beta chain) described here comes from a study of T cells in Graves' hyperthyroidism and ophthalmopathy. Study-level findings and limits: Ophthalmopathy cases were set apart from stable hyperthyroidism by a 13 V-J model.

The PBMCs had their origin in approximately 10 ml of fresh peripheral blood. Note on this clonotype: Its antigen remains unknown.

Authors of the study amplified TCR beta CDR3 regions from RNA transcripts. HTBI primers were employed in a first-round RT-PCR of the TCR CDR3. TCRdb recomputed calls from the multiplex PCR reads with MiXCR, one row per CDR3 protein. The profile shows around 430,000 distinct CDR3 sequences, about 15% of them singletons. The sequencing sample was made of blood. The sequence derives from a woman in her 30s with Graves' hyperthyroidism.

The CDR3 bases are TGCAGTGCTCTGAACTCACAGGGTAATCAGCCCCAGCATTTT. It specifies CSALNSQGNQPQHF. The chain uses TRBV20-1 and TRBJ1-5; tentatively, D is TRBD1 (6 bases). Between the trimmed V and J ends, which lost 5 bases and 4 bases, there was a span of 15 bases. From germline, CDR1 is DFQATT and CDR2 SNEGSKA (reference sequence). This CDR3 has 14 residues.